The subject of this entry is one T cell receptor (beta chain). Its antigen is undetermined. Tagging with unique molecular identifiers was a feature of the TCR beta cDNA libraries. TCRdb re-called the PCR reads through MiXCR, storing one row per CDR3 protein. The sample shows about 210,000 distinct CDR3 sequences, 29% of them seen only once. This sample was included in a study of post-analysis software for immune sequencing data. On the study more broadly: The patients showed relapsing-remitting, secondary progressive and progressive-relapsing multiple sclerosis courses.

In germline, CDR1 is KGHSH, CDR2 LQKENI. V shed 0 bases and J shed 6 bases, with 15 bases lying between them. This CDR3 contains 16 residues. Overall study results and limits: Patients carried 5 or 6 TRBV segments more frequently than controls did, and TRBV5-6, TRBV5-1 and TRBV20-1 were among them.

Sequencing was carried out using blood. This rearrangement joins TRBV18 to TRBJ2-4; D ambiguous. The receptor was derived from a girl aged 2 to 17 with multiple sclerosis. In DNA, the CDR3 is TGTGCCAGCTCACCACCGGGTATTCTAACGGGAAACATTCAGTACTTC. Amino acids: CASSPPGILTGNIQYF.